Listed here are 21 T cell receptor beta chains from one sample, sequenced in a study of cytomegalovirus exposure and HLA in healthy donors. PCR used 60 Vbeta primers and 13 Jbeta primers. Repertoires were generated with immunoSEQ multiplex PCR, while TCRdb's copy carries only in-frame clones and drops some. This sample has approximately 75,000 clones, with 65% to 90% found just once. The material sequenced was PBMCs. The receptors here all came from a man between 65 and 80 years old in good health and CMV-seropositive.

The chain carries TRBV5-1 and TRBJ2-1; 14 bases fit TRBD2. The V segment lost 4 bases and the J segment 4 bases; nucleotides outside the gene matches: 4. Germline V gene data show CDR1 as SGHRS and CDR2 as YFSETQ. The CDR3 consists of 16 residues. DNA for the CDR3: TGCGCCAGCAGCGAGACTAGCGGGAGGGTTTACAATGAGCAGTTCTTC. It translates to CASSETSGRVYNEQFF.

The rearrangement uses TRBV27 and TRBJ2-7, with a tentative D call TRBD1 (6 bases). Between the trimmed V and J ends, which lost 6 bases and 0 bases, there was a span of 15 bases. The CDR3 length is 15 residues. Germline V gives CDR1 MNHEY, CDR2 SMNVEV (reference sequence). This CDR3 reads CASSTLNRVSYEQYF. Here the CDR3 DNA reads TGTGCCAGCAGCACGCTGAACAGGGTCTCCTACGAGCAGTACTTC.

V and J are TRBV11-2 and TRBJ1-1; the D gene is possibly TRBD1 (5 bases). CDR1 SGHAT and CDR2 FQNNGV come from the germline V gene. The CDR3 is made up of 12 amino acids. Between the trimmed V and J ends, which lost 0 bases and 9 bases, there was a span of 8 bases. Here the CDR3 reads CASSLETEKAFF. For the CDR3, the DNA is TGTGCCAGCAGCTTAGAGACAGAGAAAGCTTTCTTT.

The chain uses TRBV19 and TRBJ2-5, with 10 bases that match TRBD1. The germline V gene encodes CDR1 LNHDA and CDR2 SQIVND (reference sequence). The trim removed 3 bases at V and 5 bases at J, leaving 3 bases unmatched. The CDR3 consists of 14 residues. This CDR3 is CASSMTGGFETQYF. The CDR3, as DNA: TGTGCCAGTAGTATGACAGGGGGCTTTGAGACCCAGTACTTC.

The V and J genes are TRBV28 and TRBJ1-4; possibly TRBD1 for D (6 bases). Per germline, CDR1 MDHEN and CDR2 SYDVKM. This CDR3 is 14 amino acids long. V was cut by 5 bases and J by 7 bases, with 14 bases left in between. Here the CDR3 DNA reads TGTGCCAGCAGTCATGGGGGCTTTTTTGAAAAACTGTTTTTT. The encoded protein is CASSHGGFFEKLFF.

V is TRBV5-6 and J is TRBJ2-3; 9 bases align to TRBD2. The junction had 20 bases not matched to a gene; V was cut back by 7 bases and J by 2 bases. The CDR3 consists of 19 residues. CDR1 and CDR2 (germline): SGHDT, YYEEEE. CDR3 sequence reads: CASRGQASGEEVPTDTQYF. DNA of the CDR3: TGTGCCAGCCGCGGCCAGGCTAGCGGGGAGGAAGTTCCCACAGATACGCAGTATTTT.

This clone came up a few times. V usage is TRBV6-5 and J usage is TRBJ1-4; D perhaps matches TRBD1 (6 bases). CDR3 length: 13 amino acids. The germline V gene encodes CDR1 MNHEY and CDR2 SVGAGI. V was pared by 5 bases and J by 4 bases, with 8 bases between. The CDR3 sequence is CASSRQDNEKLFF. CDR3 nucleotide sequence: TGTGCCAGCAGTAGACAGGATAATGAAAAACTGTTTTTT.

V and J are TRBV7-9 and TRBJ2-2; no reliable D call. Germline V gives CDR1 SEHNR, CDR2 FQNEAQ (reference sequence). CDR3 length: 14 amino acids. Trimming shortened V by 1 base and J by 5 bases, and 8 bases separated the two germline ends. The CDR3 DNA is TGTGCCAGCAGCTTAGGAATCGGGACCGGGGAGCTGTTTTTT. It specifies CASSLGIGTGELFF.

The chain recombines TRBV2 with TRBJ2-3; possible D gene TRBD1, 6 bases. Trimming pared 10 bases from V and 4 bases from J, leaving 21 bases between. This CDR3 region has 15 residues. From germline, CDR1 is SNHLY and CDR2 FYNNEI. The DNA of the CDR3 is TGTGCCACTAGTCGACAGGAAGGAAGGGCAGATACGCAGTATTTT. It yields the protein CATSRQEGRADTQYF.

The CDR3, as DNA: TGTGCCAGCAGACCAGGGTCTGGGGCCAACGTCCTGACTTTC. Translation gives CASRPGSGANVLTF. The chain recombines TRBV6-5 with TRBJ2-6, with a weak D call TRBD1 (5 bases). V was trimmed by 6 bases and J by 1 base, leaving 7 bases between them. This CDR3 contains 14 residues. From germline, CDR1 is MNHEY and CDR2 SVGAGI.

The chain combines TRBV7-9 with TRBJ1-2; unclear D gene. Trimming left V 7 bases short and J 3 bases short, with 9 bases between. Germline lookup yields CDR1 SEHNR and CDR2 FQNEAQ (reference sequence). CDR3 size: 12 residues. This CDR3 is CASNGFDYGYTF. The CDR3, as DNA: TGTGCCAGCAACGGGTTCGACTATGGCTACACCTTC.

This clone appeared once. J is TRBJ1-4 and V is TRBV5-1; 11 bases align to TRBD1. Unmatched junction bases numbered 6, after V lost 3 bases and J lost 8 bases. Germline CDR1 is SGHRS and CDR2 is YFSETQ. This CDR3 is built from 15 residues. The CDR3 region is CASSSRGQGGEKLFF. The CDR3 nucleotides read TGCGCCAGCAGCTCGAGGGGACAGGGGGGCGAAAAACTGTTTTTT. Full variable domain (rest looked up from reference TRBV5-1 and TRBJ1-4): KAGVTQTPRYLIKTRGQQVTLSCSPISGHRSVSWYQQTPGQGLQFLFEYFSETQRNKGNFPGRFSGRQFSNSRSEMNVSTLELGDSALYLCASSSRGQGGEKLFFGSGTQLSVL.

This clone was counted between two and nine times. This chain links TRBV28 with TRBJ1-1; D unclear. The CDR3 consists of 12 residues. Per germline, CDR1 MDHEN and CDR2 SYDVKM. With 6 bases removed from V and 2 bases from J, the gap between germline ends came to 7 bases. The CDR3 is CASSKFNTEAFF. Written as DNA, the CDR3 is TGTGCCAGCAGCAAATTCAACACTGAAGCTTTCTTT.

The rearrangement joins TRBV6-5 to TRBJ2-7; D might be TRBD2 (6 bases). This CDR3 has 14 residues. Germline lookup yields CDR1 MNHEY and CDR2 SVGAGI. Trimming stripped 6 bases from V and 4 bases from J, with 16 bases between. The CDR3 sequence is CASRPSGRGYEQYF. The CDR3 DNA sequence: TGTGCCAGCAGACCCTCGGGCCGGGGGTACGAGCAGTACTTC.

This clone came up a few times. V gene TRBV7-2 combines with J gene TRBJ2-7; D call uncertain. Trimming took 5 bases from V and 0 from J, leaving 11 bases between them. Per the germline V gene, CDR1 is SGHTA and CDR2 is FQGNSA. This CDR3 comprises 14 residues. Written as DNA, the CDR3 is TGTGCCAGCAGCCTTGCTAGTTTCTCCTACGAGCAGTACTTC. This gives the protein CASSLASFSYEQYF.

This clone was seen once. This chain uses TRBV7-8 with TRBJ1-1; D is ambiguous. Germline V gene data show CDR1 as SGHVS and CDR2 as FQNEAQ. V was trimmed by 2 bases and J by 3 bases, leaving 10 bases between them. This CDR3 has 14 residues. CDR3 DNA sequence: TGTGCCAGCAGCTTATCGCGATCTCACACTGAAGCTTTCTTT. Its protein product is CASSLSRSHTEAFF.

This chain's CDR3 is CASSLFAGDEKLFF. CDR3 nucleotide sequence: TGTGCCAGCAGCTTATTTGCAGGGGATGAAAAACTGTTTTTT. The rearrangement links TRBV7-2 to TRBJ1-4, with D possibly being TRBD1 (6 bases). Trimming stripped 2 bases from V and 6 bases from J, with 10 bases between. This CDR3 contains 14 residues. From germline, CDR1 is SGHTA and CDR2 FQGNSA.

The CDR3 loop is CASSLAPFTDTEAFF. The CDR3 nucleotides read TGTGCCAGCAGCTTAGCTCCCTTCACGGACACTGAAGCTTTCTTT. The chain joins TRBV7-8 to TRBJ1-1; no clear D. Germline V CDR1 and CDR2: SGHVS, FQNEAQ. This CDR3 spans 15 amino acids. Deletions cut 0 bases from V and 3 bases from J, with 11 bases between.

The chain has TRBV10-3 and TRBJ1-2; 10 nucleotides match TRBD1. Germline CDR1 ENHRY, CDR2 SYGVKD. Trimming removed 6 bases from V and 3 bases from J; junction bases left unmatched: 10. The length of the CDR3 is 16 residues. The CDR3 loop reads CAIRTIRTGGDYGYTF. CDR3 DNA: TGTGCCATCAGGACTATTCGGACAGGGGGGGACTATGGCTACACCTTC.

The V call is TRBV7-8, the J call TRBJ1-3; 8 bases fit TRBD1. With V trimmed by 5 bases and J by 5 bases, 11 bases remained unmatched. The CDR3 consists of 16 residues. The germline CDR1 and CDR2 sequences are SGHVS and FQNEAQ. The CDR3 reads CASSARQGTVRNTIYF. CDR3 in DNA: TGTGCCAGCAGCGCCCGACAGGGGACTGTGAGAAACACCATATATTTT.

This chain joins TRBV4-2 and TRBJ2-5; a possible D gene is TRBD2 (5 bases). CDR3 length: 19 residues. CDR1 is LGHNA and CDR2 is YNFKEQ in the germline V gene. V dropped 4 bases and J dropped 2 bases, with 26 bases sitting between them. The DNA of the CDR3 is TGTGCCAGCAGCCGAGTGGTTGGGCAGCGGTTAACAGAACAAGAGACCCAGTACTTC. Protein sequence: CASSRVVGQRLTEQETQYF.